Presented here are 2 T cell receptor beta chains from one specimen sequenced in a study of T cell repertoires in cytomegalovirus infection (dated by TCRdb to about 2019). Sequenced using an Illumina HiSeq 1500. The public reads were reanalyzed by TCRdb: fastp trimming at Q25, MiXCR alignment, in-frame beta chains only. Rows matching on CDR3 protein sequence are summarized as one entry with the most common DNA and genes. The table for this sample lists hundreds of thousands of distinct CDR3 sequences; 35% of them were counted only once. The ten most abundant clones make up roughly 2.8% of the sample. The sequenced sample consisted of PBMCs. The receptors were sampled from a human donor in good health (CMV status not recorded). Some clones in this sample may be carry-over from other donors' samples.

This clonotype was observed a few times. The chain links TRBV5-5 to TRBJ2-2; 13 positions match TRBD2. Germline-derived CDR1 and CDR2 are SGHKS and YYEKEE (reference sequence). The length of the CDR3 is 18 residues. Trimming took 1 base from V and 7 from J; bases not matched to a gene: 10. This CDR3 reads CASSLSTSGRALGGELFF. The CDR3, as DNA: TGTGCCAGCAGCTTGAGTACTAGCGGGAGGGCCTTAGGCGGGGAGCTGTTTTTT.

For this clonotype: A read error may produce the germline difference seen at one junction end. CDR3 bases: TGTGCCTGGAGTAGGGACCGAGGCTTCACCTTC. Amino acids: CAWSRDRGFTF. The chain is built from TRBV30 and TRBJ1-2, with D possibly TRBD1 on 5 matching bases. Germline V gene lookup returns CDR1 GTSNPN and CDR2 SVGIG (reference sequence). The CDR3 extends over 11 amino acids.